The entry below gives a single T cell receptor beta chain sequence along with its context. This entry is derived from a study of T cell responses to AZD1222 COVID-19 vaccine. The table came from immunoSEQ multiplex PCR; TCRdb's copy has only in-frame clones and leaves some out. The table includes roughly 260,000 clones, 85% to 95% detected once. The sequence derives from an adult in good health. The source material was peripheral blood, sampled on day 0 of AZD1222 vaccination.

CDR3 region: CASSRGAHEQYF. The CDR3 region has the DNA TGCGCCAGCTCCCGGGGGGCCCACGAGCAGTACTTC. The chain carries TRBV5-1 and TRBJ2-7; TRBD2 is a possible D gene (7 bases). Trimming left V 7 bases short and J 5 bases short, with 13 bases between. The CDR3 contains 12 residues. Germline V gene data show CDR1 as SGHRS and CDR2 as YFSETQ.